Listed below are T cell receptor beta chains from one sample, sequenced in a study of long-term antiretroviral therapy in people with HIV. The data were produced by immunoSEQ multiplex PCR, yet TCRdb's version contains in-frame clones alone and is incomplete. Among roughly 18,000 clones listed, over 75% were seen once. The sample here was unsorted PBMCs, taken at the start of antiretroviral therapy, before treatment. These receptors all stem from a woman in her 40s with HIV. Both conserved end residues are part of each CDR3. A D gene is named only where the DNA matches it firmly. Clone size is shown for a subset of rows, as once, few, many or a class of expanded clone.

d_gene: -; abundance: -; v_gene: TRBV11-2; j_gene: TRBJ2-2; CDR3nt: TGTGCCAGCAGCTTAGCGGCGGGGGCCTACACCGGGGAGCTGTTTTTT; CDR3aa: CASSLAAGAYTGELFF
d_gene: TRBD1; abundance: -; v_gene: TRBV6-6; j_gene: TRBJ1-1; CDR3nt: TGTGCCAGCAGGTCACGACAGGGGGCTTTCTTT; CDR3aa: CASRSRQGAFF
d_gene: -; abundance: -; v_gene: TRBV28; j_gene: TRBJ1-5; CDR3nt: TGTGCCAGCAGTCAAAGCAATCAGCCCCAGCATTTT; CDR3aa: CASSQSNQPQHF
d_gene: -; abundance: -; v_gene: TRBV18; j_gene: TRBJ2-3; CDR3nt: TGTGCCAGCTCACCACGAGGGGGGGCAGCAGATACGCAGTATTTT; CDR3aa: CASSPRGGAADTQYF
d_gene: TRBD1; abundance: -; v_gene: TRBV2; j_gene: TRBJ2-5; CDR3nt: TGTGCCAGCAGCCGGACAGGGGGGTGGGAGACCCAGTACTTC; CDR3aa: CASSRTGGWETQYF
d_gene: TRBD1; abundance: -; v_gene: TRBV30; j_gene: TRBJ1-2; CDR3nt: TGTGCCTGGAGCCCAGGGGGGCTTGGCTACACCTTC; CDR3aa: CAWSPGGLGYTF
d_gene: -; abundance: -; v_gene: TRBV4-3; j_gene: TRBJ1-1; CDR3nt: TGCGCCAGCAGCCAGAACACTGAAGCTTTCTTT; CDR3aa: CASSQNTEAFF
d_gene: -; abundance: -; v_gene: TRBV5-1; j_gene: TRBJ2-2; CDR3nt: TGCGCCAGCAGCTTCGAGCACAACACCGGGGAGCTGTTTTTT; CDR3aa: CASSFEHNTGELFF
d_gene: -; abundance: -; v_gene: TRBV10-3; j_gene: TRBJ1-1; CDR3nt: TGTGCCATCAGTGTTGGGGGTGAAGCTTTCTTT; CDR3aa: CAISVGGEAFF
d_gene: -; abundance: -; v_gene: TRBV7-3; j_gene: TRBJ2-2; CDR3nt: TGTGCCAGCAGCTTAGGAAGGCAGAAAACCGGGGAGCTGTTTTTT; CDR3aa: CASSLGRQKTGELFF
d_gene: -; abundance: once; v_gene: TRBV7-2; j_gene: TRBJ1-5; CDR3nt: TGTGCCAGCAGCTTGAGGGGGGCGGCTATCAGCAATCAGCCCCAGCATTTT; CDR3aa: CASSLRGAAISNQPQHF
d_gene: -; abundance: -; v_gene: TRBV12-5; j_gene: TRBJ2-7; CDR3nt: TGTGCCCGAGCAGGGGGGGGGCAGGGGCGCCCCTACGAGCAGTACTTC; CDR3aa: CARAGGGQGRPYEQYF
d_gene: -; abundance: -; v_gene: TRBV4-3; j_gene: TRBJ1-1; CDR3nt: TGCGCCAGCAGCCAAGATGTAGGGCTGGAAGCTTTCTTT; CDR3aa: CASSQDVGLEAFF
d_gene: TRBD1; abundance: few; v_gene: TRBV7-8; j_gene: TRBJ1-6; CDR3nt: TGTGCCAGCAGCCCCGTCGGGGGACAGGGTAATTCACCCCTCCACTTT; CDR3aa: CASSPVGGQGNSPLHF
d_gene: -; abundance: -; v_gene: TRBV28; j_gene: TRBJ2-7; CDR3nt: TGTGCCAGCAGTCCGGGACTGACAGGGTTAAACTACGAGCAGTACTTC; CDR3aa: CASSPGLTGLNYEQYF
d_gene: TRBD2; abundance: once; v_gene: TRBV9; j_gene: TRBJ2-1; CDR3nt: TGTGCCAGCAGCGCCTCGGGGGGAGGCGATGAGCAGTTCTTC; CDR3aa: CASSASGGGDEQFF
d_gene: -; abundance: few; v_gene: TRBV27; j_gene: TRBJ2-7; CDR3nt: TGTGCCAGCAGTACCCTGCAGCCCGGTATAGCGCAGTACTTC; CDR3aa: CASSTLQPGIAQYF
d_gene: TRBD1; abundance: -; v_gene: TRBV7-6; j_gene: TRBJ1-1; CDR3nt: TGTGCCAGCAGCTTACAGGGGGGAACTGAAGCTTTCTTT; CDR3aa: CASSLQGGTEAFF
d_gene: TRBD2; abundance: -; v_gene: TRBV4-2; j_gene: TRBJ2-3; CDR3nt: TGTGCCAGCAGCCAAGATCTAAGTGGAGCGGGGGGGCTATATACGCAGTATTTT; CDR3aa: CASSQDLSGAGGLYTQYF
d_gene: -; abundance: few; v_gene: TRBV5-1; j_gene: TRBJ2-5; CDR3nt: TGCGCCAGCAGCTTGGTCGGCGGACAAGAGACCCAGTACTTC; CDR3aa: CASSLVGGQETQYF
d_gene: -; abundance: -; v_gene: TRBV9; j_gene: TRBJ2-3; CDR3nt: TGTGCCAGCAGCGTAGAATGGGGAACAGATACGCAGTATTTT; CDR3aa: CASSVEWGTDTQYF
d_gene: -; abundance: -; v_gene: TRBV6-5; j_gene: TRBJ1-1; CDR3nt: TGTGCCAGCAGTTACACACAGACAGGTATGAACACTGAAGCTTTCTTT; CDR3aa: CASSYTQTGMNTEAFF
d_gene: TRBD1; abundance: -; v_gene: TRBV6-6; j_gene: TRBJ1-6; CDR3nt: TGTGCCAGCGACCGAAGACAGGGCGGTTCACCCCTCCACTTT; CDR3aa: CASDRRQGGSPLHF
d_gene: -; abundance: -; v_gene: TRBV9; j_gene: TRBJ1-4; CDR3nt: TGTGCCAGCAGCCGCTATGGTGGGGACCCTCGTGAAAAACTGTTTTTT; CDR3aa: CASSRYGGDPREKLFF
d_gene: TRBD1; abundance: few; v_gene: TRBV19; j_gene: TRBJ2-7; CDR3nt: TGTGCCAGTACCGAGGGGACAGGAGCCTCCTACGAGCAGTACTTC; CDR3aa: CASTEGTGASYEQYF
d_gene: -; abundance: -; v_gene: TRBV21-1; j_gene: TRBJ2-3; CDR3nt: TGTGCCAGCAGCGCAGGGAGGGCAGAAAGCACAGATACGCAGTATTTT; CDR3aa: CASSAGRAESTDTQYF
d_gene: -; abundance: -; v_gene: TRBV12-1; j_gene: TRBJ2-1; CDR3nt: TGTGCCAGCAGCCTCCAGCGGGGGGGATACAATGAGCAGTTCTTC; CDR3aa: CASSLQRGGYNEQFF
d_gene: TRBD1; abundance: -; v_gene: TRBV9; j_gene: TRBJ1-1; CDR3nt: TGTGCCAGCAGGCAGGGGGCCGGGACTGAAGCTTTCTTT; CDR3aa: CASRQGAGTEAFF
d_gene: -; abundance: once; v_gene: TRBV11-2; j_gene: TRBJ1-5; CDR3nt: TGTGCCAGCAGCTTAGAGGCATTCCAGCCCCAGCATTTT; CDR3aa: CASSLEAFQPQHF
d_gene: TRBD1; abundance: -; v_gene: TRBV7-9; j_gene: TRBJ2-7; CDR3nt: TGTGCCAGCAGCTTAGGGGACAGGGTAGTAGACGAGCAGTACTTC; CDR3aa: CASSLGDRVVDEQYF
d_gene: -; abundance: -; v_gene: TRBV4-2; j_gene: TRBJ2-1; CDR3nt: TGTGCCAGCAGCCAATTAAGGTCCCTCCAGAATGAGCAGTTCTTC; CDR3aa: CASSQLRSLQNEQFF
d_gene: TRBD2; abundance: -; v_gene: TRBV6-1; j_gene: TRBJ2-7; CDR3nt: TGTGCCAGCAGTGCAGAAGGTAGCGGGGGGAGCCACGAGCAGTACTTC; CDR3aa: CASSAEGSGGSHEQYF
d_gene: TRBD1; abundance: -; v_gene: TRBV7-2; j_gene: TRBJ2-1; CDR3nt: TGTGCCAGCAGCGCCGGGACAGGGCGGTTCAATGAGCAGTTCTTC; CDR3aa: CASSAGTGRFNEQFF
d_gene: TRBD2; abundance: -; v_gene: TRBV30; j_gene: TRBJ2-1; CDR3nt: TGTGCCTGGAATCCCTCCCCTTGGCTAGCGGGGGGGCTTGAGCAGTTCTTC; CDR3aa: CAWNPSPWLAGGLEQFF
d_gene: TRBD1; abundance: few; v_gene: TRBV19; j_gene: TRBJ2-4; CDR3nt: TGTGCCAGTAGTGCCGGACAGGCCCTAGCCAAAAACATTCAGTACTTC; CDR3aa: CASSAGQALAKNIQYF
d_gene: -; abundance: -; v_gene: TRBV4-2; j_gene: TRBJ1-2; CDR3nt: TGTGCCAGCAGCCAAGGTTCGGGGGACGGCTACACCTTC; CDR3aa: CASSQGSGDGYTF
d_gene: -; abundance: -; v_gene: TRBV19; j_gene: TRBJ1-6; CDR3nt: TGTGCCAGTAGTATCCGGGACCTTAATTCACCCCTCCACTTT; CDR3aa: CASSIRDLNSPLHF
d_gene: -; abundance: -; v_gene: TRBV28; j_gene: TRBJ1-6; CDR3nt: TGTGCCAGCAGTTTCAGGGACAATTCACCCCTCCACTTT; CDR3aa: CASSFRDNSPLHF
d_gene: -; abundance: few; v_gene: TRBV7-6; j_gene: TRBJ2-5; CDR3nt: TGTGCCAGCAGCTTAGCACGTAGAGTTCAAGAGACCCAGTACTTC; CDR3aa: CASSLARRVQETQYF
d_gene: -; abundance: -; v_gene: TRBV7-2; j_gene: TRBJ2-2; CDR3nt: TGTGCCAGCAGCCAATCTAGCTCCTCGCAGACCGGGGAGCTGTTTTTT; CDR3aa: CASSQSSSSQTGELFF
d_gene: TRBD2; abundance: -; v_gene: TRBV7-9; j_gene: TRBJ2-4; CDR3nt: TGTGCCAGCAGCTTCCGGACTAGCCGAGAAAACATTCAGTACTTC; CDR3aa: CASSFRTSRENIQYF
d_gene: -; abundance: -; v_gene: TRBV28; j_gene: TRBJ1-2; CDR3nt: TGTGCCAGCAGTTTAAAGGGCTGGTATGGCTACACCTTC; CDR3aa: CASSLKGWYGYTF
d_gene: TRBD1; abundance: once; v_gene: TRBV2; j_gene: TRBJ1-1; CDR3nt: TGTGCCAGCAGGGGACAGCAGAACACTGAAGCTTTCTTT; CDR3aa: CASRGQQNTEAFF
d_gene: -; abundance: -; v_gene: TRBV6-5; j_gene: TRBJ2-1; CDR3nt: TGTGCCAGCAGGGCAGGATACAATGAGCAGTTCTTC; CDR3aa: CASRAGYNEQFF
d_gene: -; abundance: -; v_gene: TRBV30; j_gene: TRBJ1-4; CDR3nt: TGTGCCTGGAGTCCGGGACAACCCAATGAAAAACTGTTTTTT; CDR3aa: CAWSPGQPNEKLFF
d_gene: -; abundance: -; v_gene: TRBV6-5; j_gene: TRBJ1-2; CDR3nt: TGTGCCAGCAGTTATTCCGGGGCGCGCGGCTACACCTTC; CDR3aa: CASSYSGARGYTF
d_gene: -; abundance: -; v_gene: TRBV29-1; j_gene: TRBJ2-1; CDR3nt: TGCAGCGTCAATCGACCTCGGCAGGATGAGCAGTTCTTC; CDR3aa: CSVNRPRQDEQFF
d_gene: -; abundance: few; v_gene: TRBV7-9; j_gene: TRBJ1-6; CDR3nt: TGTGCCAGCAGCTTCACGAGTACTTCACCCCTCCACTTT; CDR3aa: CASSFTSTSPLHF
d_gene: TRBD2; abundance: -; v_gene: TRBV14; j_gene: TRBJ2-5; CDR3nt: TGTGCCAGCAGAATAAGCGGGGTTAAAGAGACCCAGTACTTC; CDR3aa: CASRISGVKETQYF
d_gene: -; abundance: -; v_gene: TRBV30; j_gene: TRBJ2-3; CDR3nt: TGTGCCTGGTATGGGGTCACAAGCACAGATACGCAGTATTTT; CDR3aa: CAWYGVTSTDTQYF
d_gene: -; abundance: -; v_gene: TRBV28; j_gene: TRBJ1-3; CDR3nt: TGTGCCAGCATTCCCCTCGGACAATCCTCTGGAAACACCATATATTTT; CDR3aa: CASIPLGQSSGNTIYF